The source of this TCR beta chain is a study of shared clonotypes between healthy human individuals. Naive CD8 cells comprised CD45RO-negative, CCR7-positively selected cells, excluding terminally differentiated effector memory CD45RA+ cells. All donors were healthy HIV-negative adults lacking recent acute infections or vaccinations. Regarding this clone: The junction and the germline gene differ at one end; a read error may be behind it.

Replicate PCRs from sorted subsets contained roughly 200 ng DNA, which is roughly 30,000 T cell genomes. The data were produced by immunoSEQ multiplex PCR, yet TCRdb's version contains in-frame clones alone and is incomplete. The repertoire holds hundreds of thousands of clones, with 85% to 95% as singletons. The source material was naive CD8+ T cells sorted from blood. This clonotype was obtained from a woman younger than 45 in good health.

DNA for the CDR3: TGTGCCAGCAGTGACTCATTTACAGGGAACTATGGCTACACCTTC. Residues: CASSDSFTGNYGYTF. V is TRBV6-5 and J is TRBJ1-2; weak D call: TRBD1 (6 bases). Looked up from germline, CDR1 is MNHEY and CDR2 is SVGAGI. The CDR3 totals 15 residues.